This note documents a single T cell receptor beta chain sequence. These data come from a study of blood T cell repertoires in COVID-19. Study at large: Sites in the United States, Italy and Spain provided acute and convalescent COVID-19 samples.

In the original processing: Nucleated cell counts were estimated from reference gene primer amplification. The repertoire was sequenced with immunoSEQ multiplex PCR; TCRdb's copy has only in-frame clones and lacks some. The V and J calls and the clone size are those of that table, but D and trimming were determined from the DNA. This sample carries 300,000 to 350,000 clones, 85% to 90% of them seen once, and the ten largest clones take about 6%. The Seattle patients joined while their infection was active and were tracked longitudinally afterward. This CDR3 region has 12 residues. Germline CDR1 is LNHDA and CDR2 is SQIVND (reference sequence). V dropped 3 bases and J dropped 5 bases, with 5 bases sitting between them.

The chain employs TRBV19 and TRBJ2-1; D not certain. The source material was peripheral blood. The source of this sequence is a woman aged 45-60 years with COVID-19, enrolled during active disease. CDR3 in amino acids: CASSIANNEQFF. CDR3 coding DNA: TGTGCCAGTAGTATTGCTAACAATGAGCAGTTCTTC.